The rows below give T cell receptor beta chains drawn from one sample of a study of identical twins. A single record per CDR3 protein comes from TCRdb applying MiXCR to the 5' RACE reads. The sample holds roughly 770,000 distinct CDR3 sequences, approximately 18% seen once. The same sample was also used in a study of T cells expressing NK-cell markers.

The sequencing input was PBMCs. These receptors were taken from a woman younger than 30 in good health. CDR3s include the opening cysteine and the closing phenylalanine or tryptophan. Each record gives: clone size, D gene, V gene, J gene, CDR3 DNA, CDR3 protein. A D gene is named only where the DNA matches it firmly. The size of a clone is reported for some rows only, either as once, few or many, or as a class for expanded clones.

clone size: few; D gene: .; V gene: TRBV7-9; J gene: TRBJ2-7; CDR3 DNA: TGTGCCAGCAGCTTAATCGGCTCCGTAGAGCAGTACTTC; CDR3 protein: CASSLIGSVEQYF
clone size: few; D gene: .; V gene: TRBV5-1; J gene: TRBJ2-2; CDR3 DNA: TGCGCCAGCAGCCCGAAGTCGGGGGTGGGCCCGAACACCGGGGAGCTGTTTTTT; CDR3 protein: CASSPKSGVGPNTGELFF
clone size: few; D gene: TRBD1; V gene: TRBV5-1; J gene: TRBJ1-6; CDR3 DNA: TGCGCCAGCAGGGCACCCGGGACAGCAAATTCACCCCTCCACTTT; CDR3 protein: CASRAPGTANSPLHF
clone size: .; D gene: TRBD2; V gene: TRBV6-1; J gene: TRBJ2-7; CDR3 DNA: TGTGCCAGCAGCCGTGGGACTAGCGGGAGTCTACGGCGGGAGCAGTACTTC; CDR3 protein: CASSRGTSGSLRREQYF
clone size: few; D gene: TRBD2; V gene: TRBV7-8; J gene: TRBJ2-3; CDR3 DNA: TGTGCCAGCAGCTGGTTAGCGGGAGGGGTAGATACGCAGTATTTT; CDR3 protein: CASSWLAGGVDTQYF
clone size: .; D gene: .; V gene: TRBV7-9; J gene: TRBJ1-1; CDR3 DNA: TGTGCCAGCACCCCCCTTTCGTCCCTTGGGTCGGCTTTCTTT; CDR3 protein: CASTPLSSLGSAFF
clone size: .; D gene: TRBD1; V gene: TRBV18; J gene: TRBJ2-5; CDR3 DNA: TGTGCCAGCTCACGGGTGACAGGGATCCAAGAGACCCAGTACTTC; CDR3 protein: CASSRVTGIQETQYF
clone size: few; D gene: .; V gene: TRBV18; J gene: TRBJ2-5; CDR3 DNA: TGTGCCAGCTCACCACGGCAGACCTCAGAGACCCAGTACTTC; CDR3 protein: CASSPRQTSETQYF
clone size: .; D gene: .; V gene: TRBV12-3/TRBV12-4; J gene: TRBJ1-2; CDR3 DNA: TGTGCCAGCAGTTTAGACGGGGGCGCGGGTGGCTACACCTTC; CDR3 protein: CASSLDGGAGGYTF
clone size: .; D gene: .; V gene: TRBV6-4; J gene: TRBJ1-1; CDR3 DNA: TGTGCCAGCAGCACAGGGATGAACACTGAAGCTTTCTTT; CDR3 protein: CASSTGMNTEAFF
clone size: .; D gene: TRBD2; V gene: TRBV7-2; J gene: TRBJ2-1; CDR3 DNA: TGTGCCAGCAGCTTCGTGACTAGCGGGACCGGGGGGGAGTTCTTC; CDR3 protein: CASSFVTSGTGGEFF
clone size: few; D gene: .; V gene: TRBV5-1; J gene: TRBJ2-5; CDR3 DNA: TGCGCCAGCAGCCCTGCGACAGAAGAGACCCAGTACTTC; CDR3 protein: CASSPATEETQYF
clone size: .; D gene: TRBD2; V gene: TRBV13; J gene: TRBJ2-7; CDR3 DNA: TGTGCCAGCAGCTTAACTAGCGGGAGTTCTCTCTACGAGCAGTACTTC; CDR3 protein: CASSLTSGSSLYEQYF
clone size: few; D gene: .; V gene: TRBV5-1; J gene: TRBJ2-3; CDR3 DNA: TGCGCCAGCTCCCTTGGGGGGCAAGGGGATACGCAGTATTTT; CDR3 protein: CASSLGGQGDTQYF
clone size: few; D gene: .; V gene: TRBV6-2/TRBV6-3; J gene: TRBJ2-7; CDR3 DNA: TGTGCCAGCAGTTCCCTAGTCGGCCCAAGATACGAGCAGTACTTC; CDR3 protein: CASSSLVGPRYEQYF
clone size: few; D gene: TRBD2; V gene: TRBV5-5; J gene: TRBJ2-7; CDR3 DNA: TGTGCCAGCAGCTTGGTGGGGACTAGCGCCTACGAGCAGTACTTC; CDR3 protein: CASSLVGTSAYEQYF
clone size: .; D gene: TRBD2; V gene: TRBV2; J gene: TRBJ2-1; CDR3 DNA: TGTGCCAGCAGGGCTAGCGGGCACAATGAGCAGTTCTTC; CDR3 protein: CASRASGHNEQFF
clone size: few; D gene: .; V gene: TRBV6-1; J gene: TRBJ1-4; CDR3 DNA: TGTGCCAGCAGTGGGGGGGCTGATGAAAAACTGTTTTTT; CDR3 protein: CASSGGADEKLFF
clone size: .; D gene: .; V gene: TRBV12-3/TRBV12-4; J gene: TRBJ2-1; CDR3 DNA: TGTGCCAGCACCTCAAAGGGACAGCAGTTCTTC; CDR3 protein: CASTSKGQQFF
clone size: .; D gene: .; V gene: TRBV5-1; J gene: TRBJ2-5; CDR3 DNA: TGCGCCAGCAGCTCCTACCGGGATGCGGGCGAGACCCAGTACTTC; CDR3 protein: CASSSYRDAGETQYF
clone size: .; D gene: TRBD1; V gene: TRBV27; J gene: TRBJ2-7; CDR3 DNA: TGTGCCAGCAGCGGGCAGGGACAGGGGCCTACCGCCTTCTCCTACGAGCAGTACTTC; CDR3 protein: CASSGQGQGPTAFSYEQYF
clone size: .; D gene: .; V gene: TRBV7-9; J gene: TRBJ1-4; CDR3 DNA: TGTGCCAGCAGCTTACGGCAGGGCTCGGGAAAACTGTTTTTT; CDR3 protein: CASSLRQGSGKLFF
clone size: .; D gene: TRBD2; V gene: TRBV6-1; J gene: TRBJ2-1; CDR3 DNA: TGTGCCAGCAGTATTTCTAGCGGGAGCTCCTACAATGAGCAGTTCTTC; CDR3 protein: CASSISSGSSYNEQFF
clone size: .; D gene: TRBD2; V gene: TRBV7-2; J gene: TRBJ2-1; CDR3 DNA: TGTGCCAGCAGCTTCTCCGGGACTAGCACATACAATGAGCAGTTCTTC; CDR3 protein: CASSFSGTSTYNEQFF
clone size: once; D gene: TRBD2; V gene: TRBV20-1; J gene: TRBJ2-1; CDR3 DNA: TGCAGTGCTAAGGTCCTCGGGGGGGGCTCCTACAATGAGCAGTTCTTC; CDR3 protein: CSAKVLGGGSYNEQFF
clone size: few; D gene: TRBD1; V gene: TRBV12-3/TRBV12-4; J gene: TRBJ2-3; CDR3 DNA: TGTGCCAGCAGTGCGGACAGGTGGAGACGCACAGATACGCAGTATTTT; CDR3 protein: CASSADRWRRTDTQYF
clone size: .; D gene: .; V gene: TRBV12-3/TRBV12-4; J gene: TRBJ1-1; CDR3 DNA: TGTGCCAGCTCCGAATCTGGGGGGAACACTGAAGCTTTCTTT; CDR3 protein: CASSESGGNTEAFF